Following are 9 T cell receptor beta chains from one sample sequenced in a study of shared clonotypes between healthy human individuals (dated by TCRdb to 2020 to 2022). Libraries were constructed by the immunoSEQ multiplex PCR assay. TCRdb obtained this table from immuneACCESS and retained in-frame rearrangements with V and J assigned. These tables miss some clones; where compared with another copy, unresolved V genes account for less than half of the shortfall, and the remainder is unexplained. The sample table contains roughly 490,000 clones; only one count was recorded for around three quarters of them. Clones ranked in the top ten supply roughly 12% of the sample. Sequenced: PBMCs. The source of these receptors is a middle-aged woman in good health. Some clones in this sample may be carry-over from other donors' samples.

This chain uses TRBV10-3 with TRBJ1-1, with a tentative D call TRBD1 (5 bases). Trimming removed 4 bases at V and 10 bases at J, with 10 bases between. The CDR3 is 11 residues long. CDR1 is ENHRY, CDR2 SYGVKD, per germline. DNA of the CDR3: TGTGCCATCAGTGGGGGGGTGGGAGCTTTCTTT. Its translation is CAISGGVGAFF.

V and J are TRBV5-1 and TRBJ2-7; D might be TRBD1 (5 bases). Trimming pared 1 base from V and 4 bases from J, leaving 15 bases between. Germline assignment: CDR1 SGHRS and CDR2 YFSETQ. The length of the CDR3 is 15 residues. The CDR3, as DNA: TGCGCCAGCAGCTTGAGCCCAGGGCCCCAGTACGAGCAGTACTTC. The encoded protein is CASSLSPGPQYEQYF.

This clone was picked up a small number of times. The chain carries TRBV15 and TRBJ2-5; no clear D gene. The CDR3 consists of 15 residues. Trimming took off 0 bases at V and 1 base at J, with 9 bases between the two ends. Germline CDR1 and CDR2: LNHNV and YYDKDF (reference sequence). The CDR3 is CATSRDPAPQETQYF. As DNA, the CDR3 is TGTGCCACCAGCAGAGATCCGGCTCCCCAAGAGACCCAGTACTTC.

Regarding this clone: Other DNA variants within this sample encode the same CDR3. The rearrangement joins TRBV18 to TRBJ1-2, with 8 bases matching TRBD1. The CDR3 is 13 amino acids. V gave up 3 bases and J gave up 4 bases; unmatched junction bases: 1. CDR1 is KGHSH and CDR2 is LQKENI in the germline V gene. The CDR3 sequence is CASSPDRGYGYTF. The CDR3 DNA reads TGTGCCAGCTCACCCGACAGGGGCTATGGCTACACCTTC.

Remarks on this clone: The junction and the germline gene differ at one end; a read error may be behind it. The chain couples TRBV7-9 to TRBJ2-1; 11 bases fit TRBD2. Germline V gene sequence: CDR1 SEHNR, CDR2 FQNEAQ (reference sequence). The CDR3 consists of 15 residues. The CDR3 loop is CASRLAGGTYNEQFF. DNA for the CDR3: TGTGCCAGCAGATTAGCGGGAGGGACCTACAATGAGCAGTTCTTC.

V and J are TRBV28 and TRBJ2-7, with D possibly TRBD1 on 6 matching bases. Per the germline V gene, CDR1 is MDHEN and CDR2 is SYDVKM. This CDR3 is built from 13 residues. Trimming cost V 7 bases and J 2 bases, with 12 bases left between them. CDR3 amino acids: CASMAGTTYEQYF. CDR3 nucleotides: TGTGCCAGCATGGCAGGGACAACCTACGAGCAGTACTTC. The full variable domain, rest sourced from reference TRBV28 and TRBJ2-7, is DVKVTQSSRYLVKRTGEKVFLECVQDMDHENMFWYRQDPGLGLRLIYFSYDVKMKEKGDIPEGYSVSREKKERFSLILESASTNQTSMYLCASMAGTTYEQYFGPGTRLTVT.

The chain links TRBV5-1 to TRBJ2-7, with TRBD1 matching over 9 bases. Trimming took 0 bases from V and 6 from J; bases not matched to a gene: 1. Germline V lookup: CDR1 SGHRS, CDR2 YFSETQ. The CDR3 runs 13 residues. CDR3 amino acids: CASSLDRGLEQYF. The CDR3 DNA is TGCGCCAGCAGCTTGGACAGGGGGCTCGAGCAGTACTTC. Drawing the rest from reference TRBV5-1 and TRBJ2-7, the complete variable domain is KAGVTQTPRYLIKTRGQQVTLSCSPISGHRSVSWYQQTPGQGLQFLFEYFSETQRNKGNFPGRFSGRQFSNSRSEMNVSTLELGDSALYLCASSLDRGLEQYFGPGTRLTVT.

The V call is TRBV9, the J call TRBJ2-3; D call uncertain. The V and J ends lost 5 bases and 3 bases respectively, with 13 bases between them. CDR1 and CDR2 from the germline V gene are SGDLS and YYNGEE. The CDR3 sequence is 14 residues long. As DNA, the CDR3 is TGTGCCAGCAGGCGCAGGCCGGAGACAGATACGCAGTATTTT. Protein product: CASRRRPETDTQYF.

The genes are TRBV28 and TRBJ2-7; 8 positions agree with TRBD2. This CDR3 is 17 amino acids long. V lost 5 bases to trimming and J lost 0 bases; unmatched junction nucleotides: 12. The germline gives CDR1 MDHEN, CDR2 SYDVKM. This CDR3 reads CASSLPPLAEPSYEQYF. The DNA of the CDR3 is TGTGCCAGCAGTCTGCCTCCACTAGCGGAACCCTCCTACGAGCAGTACTTC.